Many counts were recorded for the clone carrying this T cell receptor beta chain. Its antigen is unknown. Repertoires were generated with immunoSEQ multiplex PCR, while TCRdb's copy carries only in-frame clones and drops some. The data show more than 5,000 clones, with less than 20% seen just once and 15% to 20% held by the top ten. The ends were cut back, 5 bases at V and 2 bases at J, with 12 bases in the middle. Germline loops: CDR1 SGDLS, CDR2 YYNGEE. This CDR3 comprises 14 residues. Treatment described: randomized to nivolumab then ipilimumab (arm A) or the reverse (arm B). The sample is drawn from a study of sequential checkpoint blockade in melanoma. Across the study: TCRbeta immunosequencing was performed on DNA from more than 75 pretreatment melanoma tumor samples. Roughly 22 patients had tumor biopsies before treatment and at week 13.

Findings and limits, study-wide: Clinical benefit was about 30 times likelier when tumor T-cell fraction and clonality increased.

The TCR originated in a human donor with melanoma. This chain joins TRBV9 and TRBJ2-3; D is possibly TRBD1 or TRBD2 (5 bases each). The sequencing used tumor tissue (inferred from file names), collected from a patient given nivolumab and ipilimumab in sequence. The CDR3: CASRGPGHTDTQYF. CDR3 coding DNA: TGTGCCAGCAGAGGGCCGGGGCACACAGATACGCAGTATTTT.